The 14 T cell receptor beta chains given below trace back to one sample, sequenced in a study of graft-versus-host responses after intestinal transplantation. The method was immunoSEQ multiplex PCR; TCRdb's version includes in-frame clones alone and lacks a portion of them. The data contain approximately 100,000 clones, more than 75% of them singletons. These TCRs are of unknown antigen specificity. Sequencing used unstimulated CD4+ T cells sorted from spleen or lymph node cells, obtained before intestinal transplant. These receptor sequences come from a human donor who received an intestinal transplant.

V and J are TRBV5-1 and TRBJ1-4, with a weak D call TRBD1 (5 bases). Trimming stripped 0 bases from V and 14 bases from J, with 20 bases between. Per germline, CDR1 SGHRS and CDR2 YFSETQ. The CDR3 extends over 15 amino acids. CDR3 DNA sequence: TGCGCCAGCAGCTTGGACGGGACTCCTCCACGGCGTCTGTTTTTT. Protein product: CASSLDGTPPRRLFF.

This chain connects TRBV7-2 to TRBJ2-3, with TRBD2 matching 10 bases. Germline CDR1 SGHTA, CDR2 FQGNSA. The CDR3 has 16 residues. The V gene end was trimmed by 1 base and the J gene end by 1 base; junction bases not matched to a gene: 2. The CDR3 region has the DNA TGTGCCAGCAGCTTAGGGCTAGCGGGGGGCACAGATACGCAGTATTTT. It is translated as CASSLGLAGGTDTQYF.

The J gene is TRBJ2-3, the V gene TRBV19, with TRBD1 matching over 8 bases. V lost 8 bases and J lost 3; bases outside the gene matches: 10. The germline V gene has CDR1 LNHDA and CDR2 SQIVND (reference sequence). The CDR3 covers 15 residues. CDR3 DNA sequence: TGTGCCAGTCCCCAGGGGGCTTTTAGGACAGATACGCAGTATTTT. This codes for CASPQGAFRTDTQYF. Looking up the rest from reference TRBV19 and TRBJ2-3 gives the full variable domain: DGGITQSPKYLFRKEGQNVTLSCEQNLNHDAMYWYRQDPGQGLRLIYYSQIVNDFQKGDIAEGYSVSREKKESFPLTVTSAQKNPTAFYLCASPQGAFRTDTQYFGPGTRLTVL.

V and J are TRBV6-1 and TRBJ1-5; perhaps TRBD1 as D (6 bases). CDR1 MNHNS and CDR2 SASEGT come from the germline V gene. CDR3 length: 16 amino acids. Trimming stripped 2 bases from V and 0 bases from J, with 11 bases between. This chain's CDR3 is CASSEYRDLSNQPQHF. In DNA, the CDR3 is TGTGCCAGCAGTGAATACAGGGACCTTAGCAATCAGCCCCAGCATTTT.

The chain uses TRBV2 and TRBJ2-3; D ambiguous. Trimming removed 2 bases from V and 2 bases from J, with 20 bases in between. The CDR3 loop spans 18 amino acids. Per the germline V gene, CDR1 is SNHLY and CDR2 is FYNNEI. As DNA, the CDR3 is TGTGCCAGCAGTGAACTCCCCCTCCGGACCTTTCCCACAGATACGCAGTATTTT. It encodes CASSELPLRTFPTDTQYF. Full variable domain (rest looked up from reference TRBV2 and TRBJ2-3): EPEVTQTPSHQVTQMGQEVILRCVPISNHLYFYWYRQILGQKVEFLVSFYNNEISEKSEIFDDQFSVERPDGSNFTLKIRSTKLEDSAMYFCASSELPLRTFPTDTQYFGPGTRLTVL.

The chain couples TRBV6-5 to TRBJ1-2, with D possibly being TRBD1 (5 bases). The V end lost 6 bases, the J end lost 4 bases, and 12 bases lay between the germline ends. CDR3 length: 13 residues. Per the germline V gene, CDR1 is MNHEY and CDR2 is SVGAGI. CDR3 coding DNA: TGTGCCAGCAGCCCCGGGACTCTCTATGGCTACACCTTC. Its translation: CASSPGTLYGYTF.

J is TRBJ2-7 and V is TRBV27, with TRBD2 matching 7 bases. Per the germline V gene, CDR1 is MNHEY and CDR2 is SMNVEV (reference sequence). The ends lost 7 bases at V and 1 base at J; junction bases unmatched: 7. The CDR3 length is 14 residues. CDR3 DNA sequence: TGTGCCAGCACGTCTTGGGGGGGTTCCTACGAGCAGTACTTC. It translates to CASTSWGGSYEQYF.

This sequence joins TRBV7-9 and TRBJ2-5; no firm D call. This CDR3 contains 12 residues. Germline V CDR1 and CDR2: SEHNR, FQNEAQ (reference sequence). V lost 1 base, J lost 5 bases, and 5 bases lay in between. CDR3 residues: CASSLVSETQYF. CDR3 bases: TGTGCCAGCAGCTTAGTGTCGGAGACCCAGTACTTC.

This chain connects TRBV5-1 to TRBJ1-6, with D uncertain. Deletions cut 1 base from V and 7 bases from J, with 18 bases between. Germline-derived CDR1 and CDR2 are SGHRS and YFSETQ. CDR3 size: 17 residues. CDR3 loop: CASSLTWDPSENSPLHF. As DNA, the CDR3 is TGCGCCAGCAGCTTGACATGGGATCCCTCGGAAAATTCACCCCTCCACTTT.

V is TRBV27 and J is TRBJ2-7, with D uncertain. Germline CDR1 MNHEY, CDR2 SMNVEV (reference sequence). CDR3 size: 11 residues. V was clipped by 7 bases and J by 12 bases, with 16 bases between them. CDR3 sequence (DNA): TGTGCCAGCACCCCAATTCCAAGAAGGTACTTC. Translating it yields CASTPIPRRYF.

V usage is TRBV2 and J usage is TRBJ2-5; D gene uncertain. V was pared by 9 bases and J by 2 bases, with 13 bases between. There are 13 residues in the CDR3. Germline V gives CDR1 SNHLY, CDR2 FYNNEI. CDR3 coding DNA: TGTGCCAGTACCGGACCCGGTCAAGAGACCCAGTACTTC. Its protein product is CASTGPGQETQYF.

This chain uses TRBV7-9 with TRBJ2-6; D might be TRBD1 (6 bases). The CDR3 length is 19 residues. Germline V CDR1 and CDR2: SEHNR, FQNEAQ (reference sequence). Trimming removed 5 bases at V and 0 bases at J, with 20 bases between. The CDR3 DNA sequence: TGTGCCAGCAGCCTTTATAGGGGGACCCCTAACTCTGGGGCCAACGTCCTGACTTTC. It translates to CASSLYRGTPNSGANVLTF. The full variable domain, completed using reference TRBV7-9 and TRBJ2-6, is DTGVSQNPRHKITKRGQNVTFRCDPISEHNRLYWYRQTLGQGPEFLTYFQNEAQLEKSRLLSDRFSAERPKGSFSTLEIQRTEQGDSAMYLCASSLYRGTPNSGANVLTFGAGSRLTVL.

V and J are TRBV4-1 and TRBJ2-1; D is tentatively TRBD1 or TRBD2 (5 bases each). There are 17 residues in the CDR3. V was cut by 0 bases and J by 10 bases, with 22 bases left in between. Germline values: CDR1 MGHRA, CDR2 YSYEKL. As DNA, the CDR3 is TGCGCCAGCAGCCAAGAAGTAACCAGTAGCGTTGGGGCCGAGCAGTTCTTC. Residues: CASSQEVTSSVGAEQFF.

There are a few counts of this clone. CDR3 region: CASRRDAGELFF. DNA for the CDR3: TGTGCCAGCAGGCGGGACGCCGGGGAGCTGTTTTTT. This chain uses TRBV7-9 with TRBJ2-2; D may be TRBD2 (6 bases). Trimming took off 6 bases at V and 6 bases at J, with 8 bases between the two ends. The CDR3 extends over 12 amino acids. Germline CDR1 and CDR2: SEHNR and FQNEAQ (reference sequence).